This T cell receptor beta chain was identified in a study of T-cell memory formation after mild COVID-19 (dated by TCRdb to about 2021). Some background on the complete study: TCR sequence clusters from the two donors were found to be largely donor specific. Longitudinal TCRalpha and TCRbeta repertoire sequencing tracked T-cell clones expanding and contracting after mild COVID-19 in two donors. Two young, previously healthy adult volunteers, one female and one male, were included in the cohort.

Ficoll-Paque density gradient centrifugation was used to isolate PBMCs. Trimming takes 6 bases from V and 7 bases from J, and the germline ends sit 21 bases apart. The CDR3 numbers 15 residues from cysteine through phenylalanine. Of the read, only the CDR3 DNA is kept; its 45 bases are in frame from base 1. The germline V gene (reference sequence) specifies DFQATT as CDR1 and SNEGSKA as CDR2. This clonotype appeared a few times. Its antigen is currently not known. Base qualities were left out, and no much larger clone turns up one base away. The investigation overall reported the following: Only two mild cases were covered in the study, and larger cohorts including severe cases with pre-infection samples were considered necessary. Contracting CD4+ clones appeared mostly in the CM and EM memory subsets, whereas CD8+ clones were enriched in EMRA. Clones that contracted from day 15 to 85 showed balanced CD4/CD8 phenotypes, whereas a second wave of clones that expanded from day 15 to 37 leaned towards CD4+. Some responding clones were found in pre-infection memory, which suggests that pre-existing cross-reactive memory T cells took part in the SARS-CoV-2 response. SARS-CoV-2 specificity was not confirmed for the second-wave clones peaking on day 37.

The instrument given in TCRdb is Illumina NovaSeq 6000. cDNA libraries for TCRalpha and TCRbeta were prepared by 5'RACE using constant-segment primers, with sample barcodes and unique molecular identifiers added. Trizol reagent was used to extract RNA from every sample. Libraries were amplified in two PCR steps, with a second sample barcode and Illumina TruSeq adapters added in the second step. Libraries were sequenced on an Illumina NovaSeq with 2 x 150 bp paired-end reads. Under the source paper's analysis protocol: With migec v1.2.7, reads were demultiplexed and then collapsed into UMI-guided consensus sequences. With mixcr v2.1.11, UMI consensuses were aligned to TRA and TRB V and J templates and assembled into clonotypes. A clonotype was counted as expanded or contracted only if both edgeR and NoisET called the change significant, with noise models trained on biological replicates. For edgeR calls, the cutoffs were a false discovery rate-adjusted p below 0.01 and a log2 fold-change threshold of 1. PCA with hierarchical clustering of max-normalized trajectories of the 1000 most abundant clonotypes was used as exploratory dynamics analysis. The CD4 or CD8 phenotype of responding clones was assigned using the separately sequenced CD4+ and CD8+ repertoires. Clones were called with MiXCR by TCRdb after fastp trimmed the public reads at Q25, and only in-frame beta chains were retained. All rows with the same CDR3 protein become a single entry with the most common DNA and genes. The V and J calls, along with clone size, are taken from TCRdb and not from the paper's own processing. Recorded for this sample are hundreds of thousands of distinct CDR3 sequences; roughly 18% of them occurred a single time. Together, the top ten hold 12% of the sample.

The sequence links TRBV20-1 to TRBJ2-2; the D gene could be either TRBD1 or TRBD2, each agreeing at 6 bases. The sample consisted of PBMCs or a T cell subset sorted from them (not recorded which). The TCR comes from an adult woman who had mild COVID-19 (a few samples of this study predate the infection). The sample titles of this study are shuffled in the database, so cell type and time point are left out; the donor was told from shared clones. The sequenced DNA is TGCAGTGCAACCAAGGGGGGCGCCGGTAGCGGGGAGCTGTTTTTT. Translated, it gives CSATKGGAGSGELFF.